A single sample gave rise to the 32 T cell receptor beta chains below, sequenced in a study of Ad26.COV2.S vaccination and SARS-CoV-2 variants. The repertoire was sequenced with immunoSEQ multiplex PCR; TCRdb's copy has only in-frame clones and lacks some. The sample records about 410,000 clones, 70% to 90% being singletons. The sample's treatment: around 19 received Ad26.COV2.S at low or high dose, single or two shots; a few received placebo; per-sample allocation not given. Sampling was performed 63 days after the first vaccine or placebo injection. The material sequenced was peripheral blood, taken in a trial of Ad26.COV2.S vaccine versus placebo. The receptors shown here come from a person between 18 and 60 years old who received the Ad26.COV2.S COVID-19 vaccine or a placebo.

J is TRBJ1-1 and V is TRBV3-1 (or the pseudogene TRBV3-2); 12 bases map to TRBD1. The CDR3 length is 16 residues. Germline V CDR1 and CDR2: LGHDT, YNNKEL (reference sequence). V lost 2 bases and J lost 10; bases outside the gene matches: 11. CDR3 in DNA: TGTGCCAGCAGCCAACCAGGGACAGGGGGCGCAATCGGAGCTTTCTTT. Translation: CASSQPGTGGAIGAFF.

The chain links TRBV11-2 to TRBJ1-1; D is ambiguous. The CDR3 has 13 amino acids. V was clipped by 5 bases and J by 0 bases, with 7 bases between them. The germline V gene has CDR1 SGHAT and CDR2 FQNNGV. For the CDR3, the DNA is TGTGCCAGCAGCCGGACCTTGAACACTGAAGCTTTCTTT. Protein product: CASSRTLNTEAFF. The complete variable domain, with remaining parts taken from reference TRBV11-2 and TRBJ1-1, reads EAGVAQSPRYKIIEKRQSVAFWCNPISGHATLYWYQQILGQGPKLLIQFQNNGVVDDSQLPKDRFSAERLKGVDSTLKIQPAKLEDSAVYLCASSRTLNTEAFFGQGTRLTVV.

CDR3: CASGLALRDRSYEQYF. The DNA for the CDR3 is TGTGCTAGTGGTTTGGCTCTGAGGGACCGGTCCTACGAGCAGTACTTC. This chain uses TRBV12-5 with TRBJ2-7; D tentatively fits TRBD1 or TRBD2 (5 bases each). CDR3 length: 16 amino acids. The germline gives CDR1 LGHNT, CDR2 FRNRAP. V was cut by 1 base and J by 1 base, with 14 bases left in between.

The J gene is TRBJ2-5, the V gene TRBV15, with no clear D. From germline, CDR1 is LNHNV and CDR2 YYDKDF (reference sequence). The CDR3 has 14 amino acids. V gave up 0 bases and J gave up 2 bases, with 7 bases separating them. CDR3 in amino acids: CATSRDFAQETQYF. The CDR3 DNA follows: TGTGCCACCAGCAGAGATTTCGCACAAGAGACCCAGTACTTC.

This clone was observed a few times. The V and J genes are TRBV6-2 or TRBV6-3 and TRBJ2-7; D possibly matches TRBD1 or TRBD2 (6 bases each). Germline values: CDR1 MNHEY, CDR2 SVGEGT. V lost 6 bases and J 2 bases, leaving 14 bases between the germline ends. The CDR3 is made up of 14 amino acids. The DNA of the CDR3 is TGTGCCAGCAGCTTTCTGAGGGGGGCCTACGAGCAGTACTTC. Protein product: CASSFLRGAYEQYF.

CDR3 in DNA: TGTGTCAGAAGCCACGGAACCCCCGCCACAGGGACCACGGGGAAGACCCAGTACTTC. It specifies CVRSHGTPATGTTGKTQYF. The chain recombines TRBV7-5 with TRBJ2-5; no check of the table's D call, TRBD1, against the DNA was made. TRBV7-5 is tagged as a pseudogene. This CDR3 region has 19 residues.

The rearrangement links TRBV2 to TRBJ1-2; weak D call: TRBD1 (5 bases). The CDR3 extends over 18 amino acids. V was trimmed by 2 bases and J by 4 bases, leaving 23 bases between them. Germline assignment: CDR1 SNHLY and CDR2 FYNNEI. The CDR3, as DNA: TGTGCCAGCAGTGAATTGCCGGGGAGGGAGAGGGGCTTCTATGGCTACACCTTC. Amino acid sequence: CASSELPGRERGFYGYTF.

This clone turned up a few times. V and J are TRBV6-2 or TRBV6-3 and TRBJ1-1, with D hard to call. Trimming shortened V by 4 bases and J by 2 bases, and 17 bases separated the two germline ends. The germline CDR1 and CDR2 sequences are MNHEY and SVGEGT. The CDR3 totals 16 residues. CDR3: CASSSPAHPENTEAFF. In DNA, the CDR3 is TGTGCCAGCAGTTCCCCGGCTCATCCTGAAAACACTGAAGCTTTCTTT.

This chain joins TRBV29-1 and TRBJ1-2, with D unclear. Trimming removed 1 base from V and 10 bases from J, with 10 bases in between. The CDR3 length is 11 residues. Germline lookup yields CDR1 SQVTM and CDR2 ANQGSEA. This CDR3 reads CSVEGVGFYTF. DNA of the CDR3: TGCAGCGTTGAAGGCGTCGGATTCTACACCTTC.

The rearrangement joins TRBV15 to TRBJ2-5; 7 bases match TRBD1. Looked up from germline, CDR1 is LNHNV and CDR2 is YYDKDF (reference sequence). CDR3 length: 17 amino acids. The junction had 13 bases not matched to a gene; V was cut back by 0 bases and J by 6 bases. CDR3 sequence reads: CATSREMWATGRQTQYF. The CDR3 nucleotides read TGTGCCACCAGCAGAGAGATGTGGGCGACAGGGCGTCAGACCCAGTACTTC. Full variable domain (rest looked up from reference TRBV15 and TRBJ2-5): DAMVIQNPRYQVTQFGKPVTLSCSQTLNHNVMYWYQQKSSQAPKLLFHYYDKDFNNEADTPDNFQSRRPNTSFCFLDIRSPGLGDTAMYLCATSREMWATGRQTQYFGPGTRLLVL.

The chain uses TRBV9 and TRBJ2-3; no clear D. The germline V and J ends were trimmed by 4 bases and 6 bases, with 12 bases remaining between them. Germline V gene lookup returns CDR1 SGDLS and CDR2 YYNGEE. This CDR3 contains 13 residues. The DNA for the CDR3 is TGTGCCAGCAGCCCCACGACGGTGGATACGCAGTATTTT. As protein: CASSPTTVDTQYF.

The rearrangement uses TRBV28 and TRBJ1-5; possibly TRBD1 for D (5 bases). Trimming removed 2 bases at V and 1 base at J, with 9 bases between. This CDR3 is 15 amino acids long. Looked up from germline, CDR1 is MDHEN and CDR2 is SYDVKM. CDR3 bases: TGTGCCAGCAGTTTACCAGGGAGCAGCAATCAGCCCCAGCATTTT. It encodes CASSLPGSSNQPQHF.

The CDR3, as DNA: TGCAGCGTTGAGTTTGGGGGCGGTCAGCCCCAGCATTTT. It codes for CSVEFGGGQPQHF. The chain couples TRBV29-1 to TRBJ1-5; possibly TRBD1 for D (6 bases). Germline V lookup: CDR1 SQVTM, CDR2 ANQGSEA. Trimming stripped 3 bases from V and 6 bases from J, with 12 bases between. The CDR3 spans 13 residues.

This chain uses TRBV5-8 with TRBJ2-2; D gene uncertain. The ends were cut back, 0 bases at V and 5 bases at J, with 5 bases in the middle. The CDR3 is 13 amino acids. CDR1 and CDR2 from the germline V gene are SGHTS and YDEGEE. The CDR3 sequence is CASSLVGTGELFF. The CDR3 nucleotides are TGTGCCAGCAGCTTGGTGGGGACCGGGGAGCTGTTTTTT.

The chain has TRBV6-2 or TRBV6-3 and TRBJ2-7; 8 bases fit TRBD1. CDR1 is MNHEY and CDR2 is SVGEGT in the germline V gene. V lost 5 bases and J lost 6; bases outside the gene matches: 6. The length of the CDR3 is 13 residues. The CDR3 reads CASSTGTGLEQYF. DNA for the CDR3: TGTGCCAGCAGTACCGGGACAGGTCTCGAGCAGTACTTC.

The rearrangement joins TRBV19 to TRBJ1-2; the match to TRBD1 covers 7 bases. Germline V lookup: CDR1 LNHDA, CDR2 SQIVND (reference sequence). With V trimmed by 5 bases and J by 4 bases, 19 bases remained unmatched. The CDR3 covers 18 residues. The CDR3 loop reads CASSATGKSDFQSYGYTF. The CDR3, as DNA: TGTGCCAGTAGTGCGACAGGGAAGAGCGATTTCCAGAGCTATGGCTACACCTTC.

The chain links TRBV5-4 to TRBJ2-1; D might be TRBD2 (6 bases). The CDR3 sequence is 15 residues long. The ends were cut back, 4 bases at V and 2 bases at J, with 13 bases in the middle. Germline V lookup: CDR1 SGHNT, CDR2 YYREEE (reference sequence). CDR3 sequence reads: CASSAQAGTYNEQFF. In DNA, the CDR3 is TGTGCCAGCAGCGCTCAGGCGGGGACCTACAATGAGCAGTTCTTC.

This chain uses TRBV18 with TRBJ1-1; D is possibly TRBD1 (5 bases). The germline gives CDR1 KGHSH, CDR2 LQKENI. The V end lost 4 bases, the J end lost 7 bases, and 13 bases lay between the germline ends. The CDR3 length is 13 residues. This CDR3 reads CASSQGVGGEAFF. CDR3 nucleotides: TGTGCCAGCTCACAAGGGGTTGGAGGTGAAGCTTTCTTT.

V gene TRBV7-9 combines with J gene TRBJ2-2; TRBD2 matches 9 bases. Germline CDR1 SEHNR, CDR2 FQNEAQ (reference sequence). V lost 5 bases, J lost 4 bases, and 11 bases stayed unmatched. This CDR3 spans 17 amino acids. The CDR3 region has the DNA TGTGCCAGCAGCCCGTCTGTTAGCGGGGGAACCACCGGGGAGCTGTTTTTT. Amino acids: CASSPSVSGGTTGELFF. Supplemented by reference TRBV7-9 and TRBJ2-2, the full variable domain reads DTGVSQNPRHKITKRGQNVTFRCDPISEHNRLYWYRQTLGQGPEFLTYFQNEAQLEKSRLLSDRFSAERPKGSFSTLEIQRTEQGDSAMYLCASSPSVSGGTTGELFFGEGSRLTVL.

The gene calls are TRBV7-2 and TRBJ2-3; unclear D gene. This CDR3 contains 14 residues. V gave up 7 bases and J gave up 4 bases, with 15 bases separating them. Germline loops: CDR1 SGHTA, CDR2 FQGNSA. This chain's CDR3 is CASTPRVVSDTQYF. CDR3 coding DNA: TGTGCCAGCACCCCTCGGGTGGTTTCAGATACGCAGTATTTT. The whole variable domain, remainder taken from reference TRBV7-2 and TRBJ2-3, is GAGVSQSPSNKVTEKGKDVELRCDPISGHTALYWYRQSLGQGLEFLIYFQGNSAPDKSGLPSDRFSAERTGGSVSTLTIQRTQQEDSAVYLCASTPRVVSDTQYFGPGTRLTVL.

The genes are TRBV2 and TRBJ2-5; D possibly corresponds to TRBD1 (6 bases). V lost 6 bases to trimming and J lost 1 base, with 15 bases between them. Per the germline V gene, CDR1 is SNHLY and CDR2 is FYNNEI. The CDR3 extends over 15 amino acids. The CDR3 sequence is CASRWATGIQETQYF. DNA for the CDR3: TGTGCCAGCAGGTGGGCGACAGGAATCCAAGAGACCCAGTACTTC.

The chain has TRBV7-8 and TRBJ1-1; 8 bases are a match to TRBD1. This CDR3 region has 14 residues. V lost 5 bases, J lost 4 bases, and 6 bases stayed unmatched. Germline V lookup: CDR1 SGHVS, CDR2 FQNEAQ. The CDR3 spells CASSPTGGVTEAFF. The DNA of the CDR3 is TGTGCCAGCAGCCCAACAGGGGGGGTCACTGAAGCTTTCTTT.

This clone was recorded a few times. As DNA, the CDR3 is TGTGCCAGCAGCTCTCTGGCGGGTCAGCCCCAGCATTTT. Amino acids: CASSSLAGQPQHF. The chain combines TRBV7-6 with TRBJ1-5; D is ambiguous. V dropped 4 bases and J dropped 6 bases, with 10 bases sitting between them. Germline-derived CDR1 and CDR2 are SGHVS and FNYEAQ. The CDR3 runs to 13 residues.

The V gene is TRBV6-5, the J gene TRBJ1-2; maybe TRBD1 (5 bases). The CDR3 contains 14 residues. CDR1 and CDR2 (germline): MNHEY, SVGAGI. Trimming took off 5 bases at V and 6 bases at J, with 16 bases between the two ends. The CDR3 region is CASSTYGAVHGYTF. For the CDR3, the DNA is TGTGCCAGCAGTACCTACGGGGCGGTTCATGGCTACACCTTC.

In regard to this clone: Germline is not matched at one junction end, which may reflect a read error. This chain connects TRBV12-3 or TRBV12-4 to TRBJ1-2; the match to TRBD1 covers 9 bases. The CDR3 length is 13 residues. DNA of the CDR3: TGTGCCAGCAGTTTAGGGACAGGGGACCCTAAGGCCTTC. It yields the protein CASSLGTGDPKAF.

The chain is built from TRBV27 and TRBJ2-7, with TRBD1 matching 8 bases. In germline, CDR1 is MNHEY, CDR2 SMNVEV (reference sequence). The CDR3 sequence is 15 residues long. After removal of 4 bases from V and 2 bases from J, the junction contained 7 bases not matched to a gene. CDR3 in DNA: TGTGCCAGCAGTTACTCAGGGGGCCGGACCTACGAGCAGTACTTC. This sequence encodes CASSYSGGRTYEQYF.

This clone is a singleton in its sample. CDR3 residues: CASSEAGFYGYTF. In DNA, the CDR3 is TGTGCCAGCAGTGAAGCGGGATTTTATGGCTACACCTTC. V and J are TRBV6-1 and TRBJ1-2; D gene ambiguous. The CDR3 has 13 residues. Trimming cost V 0 bases and J 5 bases, with 7 bases left between them. Germline CDR1 MNHNS, CDR2 SASEGT.

The chain has TRBV18 and TRBJ2-3; unclear D gene. In germline, CDR1 is KGHSH, CDR2 LQKENI. The length of the CDR3 is 15 residues. The V end was cut by 6 bases, the J end by 1 base, with 14 bases between. The CDR3 is CASSYEPAGTDTQYF. Written as DNA, the CDR3 is TGTGCCAGCTCCTACGAGCCTGCGGGCACAGATACGCAGTATTTT.

The chain employs TRBV19 and TRBJ2-3, with D tentatively TRBD2 (6 bases). The CDR3 loop spans 14 amino acids. Trimming cost V 8 bases and J 2 bases, with 14 bases left between them. Germline V lookup: CDR1 LNHDA, CDR2 SQIVND (reference sequence). CDR3 DNA: TGTGCCAGTTCCACGGGACTCCTCACAGATACGCAGTATTTT. It specifies CASSTGLLTDTQYF.

V usage is TRBV18 and J usage is TRBJ1-1, with a weak D call TRBD1 (6 bases). Germline assignment: CDR1 KGHSH and CDR2 LQKENI. The CDR3 is 13 amino acids. V was shortened by 3 bases and J by 2 bases, with 7 bases between the two germline ends. In DNA, the CDR3 is TGTGCCAGCTCACCGGACAGTAACACTGAAGCTTTCTTT. Protein product: CASSPDSNTEAFF.

About this clone itself: Other DNA sequences within the sample encode an identical CDR3. CDR3 nucleotides: TGTGCCAGCAGCCAGATCACAGATACGCAGTATTTT. It is translated as CASSQITDTQYF. The gene calls are TRBV3-1 (or the pseudogene TRBV3-2) and TRBJ2-3; D remains ambiguous. This CDR3 is 12 amino acids long. V was trimmed by 3 bases and J by 2 bases, leaving 3 bases between them. Germline CDR1 is LGHDT and CDR2 is YNNKEL (reference sequence).

The V gene is TRBV5-1, the J gene TRBJ2-1; TRBD1 agrees at 10 bases. The CDR3 runs to 14 residues. In germline, CDR1 is SGHRS, CDR2 YFSETQ. The ends lost 4 bases at V and 7 bases at J; junction bases unmatched: 5. CDR3: CASSPRDRGNEQFF. The CDR3 DNA is TGCGCCAGCAGCCCCCGGGACAGGGGAAATGAGCAGTTCTTC.